This T cell receptor beta chain comes out of a study of blood T cell repertoires in COVID-19. Study background: COVID-19 samples collected from the United States, Italy and Spain covered acute and convalescent phases. Nucleic acid was either cDNA or gDNA, and it came from T cells, B-cell-depleted T cells, or PBMCs.

Trimming cost V 4 bases and J 2 bases, with 13 bases left between them. The CDR3 extends over 15 amino acids. Germline V gene sequence: CDR1 SGHTA, CDR2 FQGNSA. In the original workflow: The authors estimated nucleated cell counts from reference gene primer amplification. Here immunoSEQ multiplex PCR was the method, and the copy in TCRdb shows in-frame clones only, minus some. V and J calls and clone size are copied from that table; D and trimming were computed from the DNA. The profile shows fewer than 140,000 clones, 84% of them singletons. Input material: peripheral blood. This receptor was taken from a woman aged 55-70 years with acute or convalescent COVID-19. This chain connects TRBV7-2 to TRBJ2-3, with D maybe TRBD2 (6 bases). The CDR3 coding sequence is TGTGCCAGCAGCTCGCTCGGGGGTCACACAGATACGCAGTATTTT. It is translated as CASSSLGGHTDTQYF.